What follows are 31 T cell receptor beta chains derived from one specimen sequenced in a study of blood T cell repertoires in COVID-19. Here immunoSEQ multiplex PCR was the method, and the copy in TCRdb shows in-frame clones only, minus some. Of 150,000 to 180,000 clones listed, around 84% are singletons. The material sequenced was peripheral blood. All receptors derive from a woman between 50 and 59 years old with acute or convalescent COVID-19.

The chain recombines TRBV3-1 (or the pseudogene TRBV3-2) with TRBJ2-1; 7 bases match TRBD1. The germline V gene has CDR1 LGHDT and CDR2 YNNKEL (reference sequence). The V segment lost 1 base and the J segment 7 bases; nucleotides outside the gene matches: 7. The CDR3 consists of 15 residues. CDR3 amino acids: CASSQGPQGKNEQFF. CDR3 in DNA: TGTGCCAGCAGCCAAGGTCCACAGGGGAAAAATGAGCAGTTCTTC.

This clone has more than one count but fewer than ten. This rearrangement joins TRBV4-2 to TRBJ1-6; D is possibly TRBD1 (5 bases). CDR1 is LGHNA and CDR2 is YNFKEQ in the germline V gene. CDR3 length: 16 amino acids. The V and J ends lost 0 bases and 10 bases respectively, with 16 bases between them. CDR3 DNA sequence: TGTGCCAGCAGCCAAGATTCGGGGGGGTTTAGCTCACCCCTCCACTTT. Translating it yields CASSQDSGGFSSPLHF.

CDR3 DNA: TGTGCCAGCAGACCTACTAATGAAGAGACCCAGTACTTC. Translated, it gives CASRPTNEETQYF. The V and J genes are TRBV7-2 and TRBJ2-5; no reliable D call. Germline V gives CDR1 SGHTA, CDR2 FQGNSA. This CDR3 has 13 residues. V shed 6 bases and J shed 3 bases, with 11 bases lying between them.

Only one count was recorded for this clone. The chain combines TRBV7-2 with TRBJ1-2; tentative D call: TRBD1 (5 bases). Trimming cost V 0 bases and J 8 bases, with 16 bases left between them. Germline loops: CDR1 SGHTA, CDR2 FQGNSA. The CDR3 is 15 amino acids. In DNA form, the CDR3 reads TGTGCCAGCAGCTTAGCACTTGGCAGGGAAGGAGGCTACACCTTC. It yields the protein CASSLALGREGGYTF.

The chain employs TRBV3-1 (or the pseudogene TRBV3-2) and TRBJ1-1; 8 nucleotides align to TRBD1. CDR3 size: 14 residues. With V trimmed by 3 bases and J by 2 bases, 2 bases remained unmatched. CDR1 is LGHDT, CDR2 YNNKEL, per germline (reference sequence). Written as DNA, the CDR3 is TGTGCCAGCAGCCAGACAGGGGCTAACACTGAAGCTTTCTTT. This sequence encodes CASSQTGANTEAFF.

The chain links TRBV5-1 to TRBJ1-5, with D hard to call. This CDR3 is 13 amino acids long. The V end was cut by 2 bases, the J end by 9 bases, with 12 bases between. Germline V gene data show CDR1 as SGHRS and CDR2 as YFSETQ. This CDR3 is CASSFNGEGPQHF. CDR3 DNA sequence: TGCGCCAGCAGCTTCAACGGGGAAGGGCCCCAGCATTTT.

J is TRBJ1-1 and V is TRBV3-1 (or the pseudogene TRBV3-2); weak D call: TRBD1 (6 bases). The V end lost 0 bases, the J end lost 4 bases, and 12 bases lay between the germline ends. The CDR3 spans 15 residues. Per germline, CDR1 LGHDT and CDR2 YNNKEL (reference sequence). CDR3 amino acids: CASSQEWMGATEAFF. The CDR3 nucleotides are TGTGCCAGCAGCCAAGAATGGATGGGGGCCACTGAAGCTTTCTTT.

The chain uses TRBV7-2 and TRBJ1-1; possibly TRBD1 for D (6 bases). V lost 2 bases to trimming and J lost 2 bases, with 15 bases between them. Looked up from germline, CDR1 is SGHTA and CDR2 is FQGNSA. The CDR3 sequence is 16 residues long. The CDR3 nucleotides are TGTGCCAGCAGCTTATATGCTGGGACAAAAAACACTGAAGCTTTCTTT. It is translated as CASSLYAGTKNTEAFF.

The chain recombines TRBV27 with TRBJ2-7; 7 positions agree with TRBD2. The CDR3 totals 13 residues. The V gene end was trimmed by 6 bases and the J gene end by 2 bases; junction bases not matched to a gene: 4. In germline, CDR1 is MNHEY, CDR2 SMNVEV (reference sequence). CDR3 nucleotide sequence: TGTGCCAGCAGGGTCGGACTAGCCTACGAGCAGTACTTC. Encoded protein: CASRVGLAYEQYF.

The chain couples TRBV7-8 to TRBJ1-1, with D perhaps TRBD1 (5 bases). V was shortened by 3 bases and J by 2 bases, with 10 bases between the two germline ends. Germline V gives CDR1 SGHVS, CDR2 FQNEAQ. There are 14 residues in the CDR3. The CDR3 nucleotides read TGTGCCAGCAGCTTTGACAGATCTAACACTGAAGCTTTCTTT. Translated: CASSFDRSNTEAFF.

The chain is built from TRBV5-1 and TRBJ2-2; D might be TRBD1 (6 bases). This CDR3 spans 15 amino acids. V dropped 4 bases and J dropped 1 base, with 11 bases sitting between them. Per the germline V gene, CDR1 is SGHRS and CDR2 is YFSETQ. The CDR3 region is CASSPGTQNTGELFF. Written as DNA, the CDR3 is TGCGCCAGCAGCCCCGGGACACAGAACACCGGGGAGCTGTTTTTT.

This clone was seen a few times. Relative to the germline gene, one junction end is altered; a read error may explain this. This CDR3 is CASSQDSTRGVDF. CDR3 sequence (DNA): TGTGCCAGCAGCCAAGATAGCACCCGCGGAGTGGACTTC. This chain connects TRBV4-2 to TRBJ2-7; D is unclear. Germline loops: CDR1 LGHNA, CDR2 YNFKEQ. This CDR3 has 13 amino acids.

This clone has just a few counts. This chain connects TRBV30 to TRBJ2-5, with TRBD1 matching over 8 bases. Germline V gives CDR1 GTSNPN, CDR2 SVGIG (reference sequence). The CDR3 has 13 amino acids. With 5 bases clipped from V and 5 bases from J, the junction kept 7 bases outside the gene matches. The CDR3 DNA sequence: TGTGCCTGGGATACAGGGGGACGGGAGACCCAGTACTTC. Amino acids: CAWDTGGRETQYF. Looking up the rest from reference TRBV30 and TRBJ2-5 gives the full variable domain: SQTIHQWPATLVQPVGSPLSLECTVEGTSNPNLYWYRQAAGRGLQLLFYSVGIGQISSEVPQNLSASRPQDRQFILSSKKLLLSDSGFYLCAWDTGGRETQYFGPGTRLLVL.

In DNA, the CDR3 is TGTGCCAGCAGTGAATACGGAAGGGGGCTCACTGAAGCTTTCTTT. Translation gives CASSEYGRGLTEAFF. The rearrangement joins TRBV2 to TRBJ1-1; 7 nucleotides align to TRBD1. Germline V gene data show CDR1 as SNHLY and CDR2 as FYNNEI. CDR3 length: 15 residues. V lost 2 bases and J lost 4; bases outside the gene matches: 7.

This rearrangement joins TRBV12-3 or TRBV12-4 to TRBJ1-5; 8 bases line up with TRBD1. V lost 7 bases, J lost 9 bases, and 8 bases stayed unmatched. This CDR3 has 13 residues. The CDR3 loop is CASTRDRFRPQHF. The CDR3 DNA reads TGTGCCAGCACCCGGGACAGGTTCCGGCCCCAGCATTTT.

This rearrangement joins TRBV3-1 (or the pseudogene TRBV3-2) to TRBJ1-3; TRBD1 matches 7 bases. Per germline, CDR1 LGHDT and CDR2 YNNKEL (reference sequence). The junction had 3 bases not matched to a gene; V was cut back by 6 bases and J by 4 bases. The CDR3 spans 13 residues. The CDR3 is CASRGTAGNTIYF. CDR3 coding DNA: TGTGCCAGCAGAGGGACAGCGGGAAACACCATATATTTT.

A single count supports this clone. J is TRBJ2-1 and V is TRBV5-1, with 8 bases identical to TRBD2. Germline values: CDR1 SGHRS, CDR2 YFSETQ. After removal of 6 bases from V and 7 bases from J, the junction contained 9 bases not matched to a gene. CDR3 size: 14 residues. CDR3: CASTLGGGFNEQFF. CDR3 in DNA: TGCGCCAGCACCCTGGGCGGGGGGTTTAATGAGCAGTTCTTC.

This clone was picked up a small number of times. This chain links TRBV18 with TRBJ2-3, with unresolved D. Deletions cut 4 bases from V and 5 bases from J, with 10 bases between. Germline-derived CDR1 and CDR2 are KGHSH and LQKENI. The CDR3 is 13 amino acids. CDR3 bases: TGTGCCAGCTCACAAAGCCCAGGAGATACGCAGTATTTT. Translated: CASSQSPGDTQYF.

The J gene is TRBJ2-3, the V gene TRBV5-6; 7 positions match TRBD1. The CDR3 is made up of 15 amino acids. Per the germline V gene, CDR1 is SGHDT and CDR2 is YYEEEE. V was clipped by 3 bases and J by 5 bases; unmatched bases: 9. In DNA form, the CDR3 reads TGTGCCAGCAGCTCTCTCTCGTGGGACAGAGATACGCAGTATTTT. It specifies CASSSLSWDRDTQYF.

The gene calls are TRBV28 and TRBJ1-4, with a weak D call TRBD1 (6 bases). CDR3 length: 14 residues. V lost 6 bases to trimming and J lost 6 bases, with 14 bases between them. Germline V CDR1 and CDR2: MDHEN, SYDVKM. The CDR3 bases are TGTGCCAGCAGACCACAGGGAGGGGATGAAAAACTGTTTTTT. Protein sequence: CASRPQGGDEKLFF.

This rearrangement joins TRBV7-2 to TRBJ1-3; TRBD1 aligns across 8 bases. Germline V lookup: CDR1 SGHTA, CDR2 FQGNSA. The CDR3 runs to 15 residues. The ends lost 6 bases at V and 8 bases at J; junction bases unmatched: 12. This CDR3 reads CASSFPEQGGDTIYF. CDR3 bases: TGTGCCAGCAGTTTCCCCGAACAGGGGGGGGACACCATATATTTT.

The rearrangement uses TRBV7-2 and TRBJ2-1; the D gene is possibly TRBD2 (6 bases). This CDR3 is 15 amino acids long. The V gene lost 4 bases and the J gene lost 0 bases, with 10 bases spanning the gap. The V gene's germline CDR1 is SGHTA and CDR2 FQGNSA. This CDR3 reads CASSSGTGSYNEQFF. CDR3 in DNA: TGTGCCAGCAGCTCCGGGACTGGCTCCTACAATGAGCAGTTCTTC. Full variable domain (remainder filled in from reference TRBV7-2 and TRBJ2-1): GAGVSQSPSNKVTEKGKDVELRCDPISGHTALYWYRQSLGQGLEFLIYFQGNSAPDKSGLPSDRFSAERTGGSVSTLTIQRTQQEDSAVYLCASSSGTGSYNEQFFGPGTRLTVL.

This clone showed up just once. This chain joins TRBV9 and TRBJ1-2; D is unresolved. The CDR3 consists of 14 residues. V was trimmed by 0 bases and J by 2 bases, leaving 8 bases between them. Per germline, CDR1 SGDLS and CDR2 YYNGEE. The CDR3 sequence is CASSVVTENYGYTF. CDR3 DNA sequence: TGTGCCAGCAGCGTAGTGACGGAGAACTATGGCTACACCTTC.

The rearrangement joins TRBV7-2 to TRBJ2-7; tentatively, D is TRBD1 (6 bases). CDR1 and CDR2 (germline): SGHTA, FQGNSA. The CDR3 totals 17 residues. V lost 5 bases and J lost 6, with 26 bases in between. The CDR3 DNA sequence: TGTGCCAGCAGCAAAAATAAAATTCCGGGACAACCATCCGAGCAGTACTTC. Encoded protein: CASSKNKIPGQPSEQYF. The full variable domain, completed using reference TRBV7-2 and TRBJ2-7, is GAGVSQSPSNKVTEKGKDVELRCDPISGHTALYWYRQSLGQGLEFLIYFQGNSAPDKSGLPSDRFSAERTGGSVSTLTIQRTQQEDSAVYLCASSKNKIPGQPSEQYFGPGTRLTVT.

The chain combines TRBV25-1 with TRBJ2-1; D gene uncertain. The CDR3 totals 14 residues. In germline, CDR1 is MGHDK, CDR2 SYGVNS. Between the trimmed V and J ends, which lost 2 bases and 3 bases, there was a span of 8 bases. This CDR3 reads CASSEETSYNEQFF. The DNA for the CDR3 is TGTGCCAGCAGTGAAGAAACGAGCTACAATGAGCAGTTCTTC.

The chain employs TRBV11-2 and TRBJ2-5; 9 bases map to TRBD1. The ends lost 1 base at V and 6 bases at J; junction bases unmatched: 18. Per germline, CDR1 SGHAT and CDR2 FQNNGV. CDR3 length: 19 residues. The CDR3: CASSLVGFGLQGAGQTQYF. The CDR3 nucleotides read TGTGCCAGCAGCTTAGTCGGTTTTGGGTTACAGGGGGCGGGTCAGACCCAGTACTTC.

There are a few counts of this clone. This rearrangement joins TRBV7-2 to TRBJ1-2; tentatively, D is TRBD1 (6 bases). This CDR3 has 14 residues. Per the germline V gene, CDR1 is SGHTA and CDR2 is FQGNSA. V was clipped by 5 bases and J by 4 bases, with 14 bases between them. In DNA form, the CDR3 reads TGTGCCAGCAGCCCACAGGGCGGCGGCTATGGCTACACCTTC. This encodes CASSPQGGGYGYTF.

This clone occurred once. This chain joins TRBV7-3 and TRBJ2-1; perhaps TRBD2 as D (6 bases). Germline CDR1 reads SGHTA; CDR2 reads FQGTGA. The CDR3 runs 15 residues. The ends were cut back, 5 bases at V and 2 bases at J, with 13 bases in the middle. The DNA for the CDR3 is TGTGCCAGCAGCCCGGGTGGCGGGGCCTACAATGAGCAGTTCTTC. It codes for CASSPGGGAYNEQFF.

The J gene is TRBJ1-5, the V gene TRBV10-2; 10 bases fit TRBD1. The germline gives CDR1 WSHSY, CDR2 SAAADI. The CDR3 is 14 residues long. J gave up 11 bases and V 6 bases, and 10 bases lay outside the gene matches. CDR3 protein: CASSDGTGVGAQHF. In nucleotides, the CDR3 is TGCGCCAGCAGCGATGGGACAGGGGTTGGGGCCCAGCATTTT.

This chain uses TRBV5-4 with TRBJ1-4, with a weak D call TRBD1 (6 bases). CDR1 and CDR2 from the germline V gene are SGHNT and YYREEE (reference sequence). V was pared by 4 bases and J by 3 bases, with 13 bases between. This CDR3 is 15 amino acids long. The CDR3, as DNA: TGTGCCAGCAGCCCCGGGGGGCTAGCTAATGAAAAACTGTTTTTT. This sequence encodes CASSPGGLANEKLFF.

This rearrangement joins TRBV6-1 to TRBJ2-7, with 12 bases that match TRBD1. Germline assignment: CDR1 MNHNS and CDR2 SASEGT. The junction had 8 bases not matched to a gene; V was cut back by 8 bases and J by 3 bases. The CDR3 sequence is 15 residues long. CDR3 coding DNA: TGTGCCAGCGCCGACCGGGACAGGGGGCACTACGAGCAGTACTTC. As protein: CASADRDRGHYEQYF.